This record concerns one TCR beta chain sequence. This clone was observed once. Its antigen is still unknown. No quality values exist for individual bases; no much larger clone is one base distant. The protocol used for the library was the immunoSEQ multiplex PCR assay. TCRdb took this table from immuneACCESS and kept in-frame rearrangements with V and J called. Such tables lack part of the clones; where checked against another copy, unresolved V genes explain under half of the gap, and the rest is unexplained. The sample table holds tens of thousands of clones, of which approximately 94% were seen once. The leading ten clones occupy around 0.38% of the sample. In the germline V gene (reference sequence), CDR1 corresponds to MNHEY and CDR2 to SMNVEV. Reading from cysteine to phenylalanine, the CDR3 counts 14 amino acids. Just the 42-base CDR3 DNA is kept, in frame starting at base 1. At the junction V is shortened by 6 bases and J by 4 bases; bases outside the gene matches: 7.

This sample is part of a study of T cell changes during pregnancy in multiple sclerosis (dated 2019 in TCRdb). Turning to the overall study: In women with multiple sclerosis, the researchers looked at how the T cell repertoire shifted as pregnancy progressed.

This clonotype originated in a female donor with multiple sclerosis, enrolled in a pregnancy study. Specimen: CD4+ T cells from peripheral blood mononuclear cells, collected before pregnancy. The rearrangement joined TRBV27 to TRBJ2-7; 9 bases in the middle match TRBD1. The CDR3 region has the sequence CASRDRGRKYEQYF. The DNA reads TGTGCCAGCAGGGACAGGGGAAGGAAGTACGAGCAGTACTTC.